This TCR beta chain came from a study of blood T cells in healthy people across ages. Many counts were recorded for this clonotype. The antigen is undetermined. Each individual donor underwent a draw of ten milliliters of peripheral blood. A second about 6 to 12 cycle PCR used barcoded and J-beta primers. Every sample gave at least 3 million paired-end reads containing CDR3. TCRdb redid the calling of the 5' RACE reads with MiXCR, one entry per CDR3 protein. The table includes about a million distinct CDR3 sequences, around two fifths detected once. Overall study results and limits: PBMCs left unsorted prevented a conclusive naive versus antigen-experienced comparison.

Germline V gives CDR1 SEHNR, CDR2 FQNEAQ (reference sequence). This CDR3 spans 13 amino acids. Trimming took 3 bases from V and 5 from J, leaving 10 bases between them. V usage is TRBV7-9 and J usage is TRBJ1-2; D possibly corresponds to TRBD1 (5 bases). The sample taken for sequencing was blood. This sequence originates from a man aged 18 to 29 in good health. CDR3 nucleotide sequence: TGTGCCAGCAGCTTGGGCAGGGTTTATGGCTACACCTTC. Translated, it gives CASSLGRVYGYTF.